The entry below gives a single T cell receptor beta chain sequence along with its context. No antigen is known for it. While the first cohort had 600 to 750 subjects, the donors belonged to the separate validation cohort of about 130 subjects. This sample stems from a study of cytomegalovirus exposure and HLA in healthy donors. Study-level findings and limits: Diagnosis of cytomegalovirus status made by the classifier reportedly showed high specificity and sensitivity. The authors confirmed in vitro that a few CMV-associated chains were specific for CMV antigens.

The CDR3 is made up of 15 amino acids. Germline V gene data show CDR1 as SGHTA and CDR2 as FQGNSA. V was shortened by 5 bases and J by 4 bases, with 15 bases between the two germline ends. Assay: immunoSEQ multiplex PCR; the TCRdb copy retains only in-frame clones and omits some. The sample shows more than 150,000 clones, over 65% of them seen only once. This chain uses TRBV7-2 with TRBJ1-5, with a weak D call TRBD1 (5 bases). Sequencing used PBMCs. The TCR originated in a young man in good health and CMV-seropositive. The CDR3 loop is CASSNSPGGNQPQHF. The CDR3 DNA follows: TGTGCCAGCAGCAACTCACCCGGGGGGAATCAGCCCCAGCATTTT.